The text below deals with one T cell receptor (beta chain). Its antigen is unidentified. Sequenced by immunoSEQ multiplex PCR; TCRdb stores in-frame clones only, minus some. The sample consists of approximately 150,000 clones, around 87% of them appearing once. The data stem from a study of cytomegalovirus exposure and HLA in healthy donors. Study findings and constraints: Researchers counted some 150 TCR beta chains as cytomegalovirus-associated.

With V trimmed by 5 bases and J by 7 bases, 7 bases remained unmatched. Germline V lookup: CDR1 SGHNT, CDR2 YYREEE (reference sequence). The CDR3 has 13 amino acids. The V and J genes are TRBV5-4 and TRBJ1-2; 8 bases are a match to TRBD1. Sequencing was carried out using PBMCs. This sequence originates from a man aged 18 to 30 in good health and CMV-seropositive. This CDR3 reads CASRRTGSGGYTF. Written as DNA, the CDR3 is TGTGCCAGCAGACGGACAGGGTCGGGTGGCTACACCTTC.